This T cell receptor (beta chain) was identified in a study of shared clonotypes between healthy human individuals. Findings of the study overall: Naive CD4 clonotypes were shared across several donors at around 5%.

The CDR3 has 17 amino acids. Germline-derived CDR1 and CDR2 are SGHRS and YFSETQ. Unmatched junction bases numbered 12, after V lost 2 bases and J lost 9 bases. Genomic DNA per cell subset filled all wells of several immunoSEQ plates. For sorted subsets, about 190 ng DNA per replicate equaled 33,000 or so T cell genomes. Some clones are missing from TCRdb's copy, which holds only in-frame ones; the method was immunoSEQ multiplex PCR. The table shows more than 2 million clones, with over 85% occurring only once. Concerning this clone: What it binds is not known.

Sequenced sample: naive CD4+ T cells sorted from blood. Subset in this sample: CD45RA+ positively selected. This sequence originates from a man aged 18 to 29 in good health. The V gene is TRBV5-1, the J gene TRBJ2-1; 12 bases map to TRBD2. The CDR3 DNA reads TGCGCCAGCAGCTTCGCTAGCGGGAGGGCCTGGGGAAGTGAGCAGTTCTTC. As protein: CASSFASGRAWGSEQFF.